This T cell receptor (beta chain) was observed in a study of CD8 T cells in Susac syndrome. Reverse transcription of roughly 0.45 to 1 ug RNA was carried out with random hexamers. MiXCR, applied by TCRdb to the immunoSEQ multiplex PCR reads, yields one record per CDR3 protein. The repertoire holds fewer than 80,000 distinct CDR3 sequences, with approximately 93% as singletons. Findings and caveats of the study: Clonal expansion of Susac CD8+ cells peaked in TEMRA cells, and it also peaked in active patients.

This CDR3 has 13 residues. The ends lost 6 bases at V and 3 bases at J; junction bases unmatched: 5. CDR1 SNHLY and CDR2 FYNNEI come from the germline V gene. As concerns this clonotype: As yet, its antigen is unknown.

Peripheral blood CD8+ and CD4+ T cells were profiled by TCR beta sequencing. Material: CD8+ T cells from PBMCs. The receptor comes from a human donor with Susac syndrome. The chain is built from TRBV2 and TRBJ2-7, with TRBD1 identical over 7 bases. In DNA, the CDR3 is TGTGCCAGCAGCTGGGGACAGAGCTACGAGCAGTACTTC. This translates into CASSWGQSYEQYF.